A single T cell receptor beta chain is shown here with its context. Some clones are missing from TCRdb's copy, which holds only in-frame ones; the method was immunoSEQ multiplex PCR. The sample includes about 290,000 clones, under 90% of them seen just once. This specimen belongs to a study of blood T cell repertoires in COVID-19. Germline trimming cut 4 bases from V and 7 bases from J; bases unmatched to any gene: 10. The CDR3 covers 14 residues. Germline loops: CDR1 LGHDT, CDR2 YNNKEL (reference sequence). The TCR comes from a woman in her twenties or thirties with COVID-19, enrolled during active disease. This chain uses TRBV3-1 (or the pseudogene TRBV3-2) with TRBJ2-7, with 7 bases aligning to TRBD1. Sequences were obtained from peripheral blood. CDR3 nucleotide sequence: TGTGCCAGCAGCCGGACAGGCCTCCTGTGGGAGCAGTACTTC. Its translation is CASSRTGLLWEQYF.